The T cell receptor (beta chain) under discussion was sequenced for a study of post-analysis software for immune sequencing data (dated by TCRdb to the mid-2010s). At the level of the whole study: Relapsing-remitting, secondary progressive and progressive-relapsing multiple sclerosis were recorded as disease courses, and subtype annotation was lacking for some patients. A subset of samples was prepared in parallel using single-end sample barcoding, then pooled and co-amplified after Illumina adapter ligation. Patient repertoires were compared against around twelve previously published healthy control repertoires from donors aged 6 to 25 years. Summary of the overall study and its limitations: The control group was slightly older than the multiple sclerosis patient group. Direct clustering with F measure revealed strong co-clustering of samples prepared in the same batch, which led to a batch-effect correction. Significantly higher frequencies in patients than in controls were found for about 5 TRBV segments, including TRBV5-6, TRBV5-1 and TRBV20-1. Significantly lower normalized Chao1 diversity was found in multiple sclerosis patients than in controls, suggesting substantial peripheral T-cell clonal expansion.

Deletion took 7 bases off V and 5 bases off J, with a span of 11 bases between the germline ends. The CDR3 sequence holds 12 residues, the cysteine and phenylalanine included. The entry retains the CDR3 DNA only, 36 bases that are in frame from base 1. The germline V gene gives CDR1 as ENHRY and CDR2 as SYGVKD. In the case of this clonotype: No antigen is known for it. Base qualities were left out, and no much larger clone turns up one base away.

Receptor amplification or capture employed PCR. The sequencer was an Illumina HiSeq 2500. To reduce PCR and sequencing biases, unique molecular identifiers were incorporated into the TCR beta cDNA libraries. Approximately 500,000 cDNA molecules were obtained per 1 to 10 million input T cells, so each molecule approximated one T cell. The patient libraries were prepared and sequenced using the same protocol as the earlier healthy control dataset. Within a given batch, samples were prepared together, multiplexed and sequenced on the same HiSeq lane. The original methods were these. MIGEC was used to process the raw barcoded reads, and molecular identifier groups with only a single read were discarded before consensus assembly and CDR3 extraction. VDJtools was used for post-analysis of the clonotype tables, and diversity was normalized by down-sampling every dataset to the size of the smallest sample. Repertoire overlap clustering matched CDR3 amino acid but not nucleotide sequences to correct batch-related cross-sample contamination. Starting from the raw public reads, TCRdb applied fastp trimming at Q25, assembled clones with MiXCR and retained in-frame beta chains. One record per CDR3 amino acid sequence lists the most common genes and DNA. In this record, the V and J calls reflect TCRdb's handling and not the investigators' own analysis. The sample table holds around 400,000 distinct CDR3 sequences, of which roughly 38% were seen once. The top ten clonotypes cover around 15% of the sample.

To demonstrate the VDJtools post-analysis software, TCR beta repertoires were profiled from the peripheral blood of more than ten young patients with multiple sclerosis. The patients with multiple sclerosis were children and adolescents between 6 and 15 years of age. The sample consisted of blood. The sequence came from a girl between 10 and 17 years old with multiple sclerosis. The chain uses TRBV10-3 and TRBJ1-1, with the D gene too uncertain to name. Here is the DNA: TGTGCCATCATGGCGGAGGGAACTGAAGCTTTCTTT. Its amino acids are CAIMAEGTEAFF.